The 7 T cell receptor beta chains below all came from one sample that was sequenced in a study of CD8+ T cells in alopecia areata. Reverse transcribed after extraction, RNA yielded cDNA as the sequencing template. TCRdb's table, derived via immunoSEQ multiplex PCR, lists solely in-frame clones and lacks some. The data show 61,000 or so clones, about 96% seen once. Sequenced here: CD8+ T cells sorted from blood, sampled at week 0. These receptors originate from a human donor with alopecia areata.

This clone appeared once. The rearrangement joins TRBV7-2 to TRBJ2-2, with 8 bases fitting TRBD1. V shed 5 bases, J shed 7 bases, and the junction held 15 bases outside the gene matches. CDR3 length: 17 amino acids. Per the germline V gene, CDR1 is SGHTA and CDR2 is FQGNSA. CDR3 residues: CASSLRAGGVVNGELFF. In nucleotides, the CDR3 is TGTGCCAGCAGCCTGAGGGCAGGGGGCGTTGTGAACGGGGAGCTGTTTTTT.

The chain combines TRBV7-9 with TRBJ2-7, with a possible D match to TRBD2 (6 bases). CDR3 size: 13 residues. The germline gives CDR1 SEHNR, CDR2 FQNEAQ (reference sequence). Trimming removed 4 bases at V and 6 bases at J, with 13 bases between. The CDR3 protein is CASSSERRGEQYF. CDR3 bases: TGTGCCAGCAGCTCGGAAAGGCGGGGCGAGCAGTACTTC.

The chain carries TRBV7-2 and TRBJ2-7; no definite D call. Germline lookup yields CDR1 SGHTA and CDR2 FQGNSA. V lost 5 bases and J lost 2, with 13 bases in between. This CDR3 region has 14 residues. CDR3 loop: CASSTGHGPYEQYF. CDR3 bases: TGTGCCAGCAGCACCGGTCACGGGCCCTACGAGCAGTACTTC.

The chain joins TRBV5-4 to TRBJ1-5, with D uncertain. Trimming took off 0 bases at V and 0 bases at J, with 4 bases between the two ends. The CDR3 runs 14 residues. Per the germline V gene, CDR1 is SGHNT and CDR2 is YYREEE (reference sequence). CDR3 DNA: TGTGCCAGCAGCTTGGAGGGTAGCAATCAGCCCCAGCATTTT. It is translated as CASSLEGSNQPQHF.

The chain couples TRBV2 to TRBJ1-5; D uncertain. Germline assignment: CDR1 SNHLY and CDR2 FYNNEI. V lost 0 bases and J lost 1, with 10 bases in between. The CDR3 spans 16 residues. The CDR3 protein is CASSEAAVRSNQPQHF. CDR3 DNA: TGTGCCAGCAGTGAAGCGGCGGTCAGAAGCAATCAGCCCCAGCATTTT.

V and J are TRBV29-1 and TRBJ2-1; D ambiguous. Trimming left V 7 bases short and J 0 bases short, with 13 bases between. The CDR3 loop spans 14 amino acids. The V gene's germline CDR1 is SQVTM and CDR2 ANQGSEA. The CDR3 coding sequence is TGCAGCGGTACGGACGGCTACTCCTACAATGAGCAGTTCTTC. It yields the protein CSGTDGYSYNEQFF.

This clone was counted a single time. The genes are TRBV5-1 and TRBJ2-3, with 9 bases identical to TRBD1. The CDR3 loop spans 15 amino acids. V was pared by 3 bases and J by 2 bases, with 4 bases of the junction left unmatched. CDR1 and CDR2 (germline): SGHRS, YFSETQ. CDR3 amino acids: CASSSGQGNTDTQYF. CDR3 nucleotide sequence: TGCGCCAGCAGCTCGGGACAGGGAAACACAGATACGCAGTATTTT. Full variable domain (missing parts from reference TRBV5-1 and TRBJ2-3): KAGVTQTPRYLIKTRGQQVTLSCSPISGHRSVSWYQQTPGQGLQFLFEYFSETQRNKGNFPGRFSGRQFSNSRSEMNVSTLELGDSALYLCASSSGQGNTDTQYFGPGTRLTVL.